The 32 T cell receptor beta chains below all came from one sample that was sequenced in a study of T cell changes during pregnancy in multiple sclerosis. Profiling relied on immunoSEQ multiplex PCR, and the TCRdb table lists in-frame clones only, not all of them. This sample has over 65,000 clones; roughly nine tenths occur once, and the top ten carry under 3%. The material sequenced was peripheral blood, taken in the first trimester of pregnancy. The receptors derive from a female donor with multiple sclerosis, enrolled in a pregnancy study.

The V call is TRBV5-5, the J call TRBJ1-2, with 10 nucleotides matching TRBD1. This CDR3 has 14 residues. V dropped 4 bases and J dropped 7; count of bases not matched to a gene: 7. Germline lookup yields CDR1 SGHKS and CDR2 YYEKEE (reference sequence). CDR3 DNA: TGTGCCAGCAGCATAGGGACAGGGGAGGGTGGCTACACCTTC. Its protein is CASSIGTGEGGYTF.

The V call is TRBV2, the J call TRBJ2-3, with D unclear. V was shortened by 3 bases and J by 5 bases, with 6 bases between the two germline ends. The CDR3 runs 12 residues. Germline V CDR1 and CDR2: SNHLY, FYNNEI. CDR3: CASSDNRDTQYF. In DNA, the CDR3 is TGTGCCAGCAGTGATAACAGAGATACGCAGTATTTT.

The chain carries TRBV5-8 and TRBJ2-5; 15 bases align to TRBD2. CDR1 and CDR2 from the germline V gene are SGHTS and YDEGEE. After removal of 3 bases from V and 4 bases from J, the junction contained 7 bases not matched to a gene. The CDR3 totals 17 residues. The CDR3 DNA is TGTGCCAGCAGCTCCGGACTAGCGGGAGGGCTTCGAGAGACCCAGTACTTC. Amino acid sequence: CASSSGLAGGLRETQYF.

The chain is built from TRBV11-2 and TRBJ2-7, with D possibly matching TRBD1 (5 bases). Germline assignment: CDR1 SGHAT and CDR2 FQNNGV. The V gene lost 3 bases and the J gene lost 2 bases, with 8 bases spanning the gap. The CDR3 has 13 amino acids. The CDR3 is CASSFDSTYEQYF. CDR3 bases: TGTGCCAGCAGCTTTGACAGTACCTACGAGCAGTACTTC.

The V gene is TRBV4-1, the J gene TRBJ2-3; D unresolved. Germline-derived CDR1 and CDR2 are MGHRA and YSYEKL. The CDR3 runs 15 residues. Trimming took 0 bases from V and 3 from J, leaving 10 bases between them. As DNA, the CDR3 is TGCGCCAGCAGCCAAGATGGGTCAGGTACAGATACGCAGTATTTT. Protein product: CASSQDGSGTDTQYF.

V gene TRBV7-8 combines with J gene TRBJ1-2; 8 nucleotides agree with TRBD1. Per the germline V gene, CDR1 is SGHVS and CDR2 is FQNEAQ. The CDR3 is 18 residues long. With 5 bases clipped from V and 2 bases from J, the junction kept 16 bases outside the gene matches. CDR3 nucleotides: TGTGCCAGCAGCCCCAGTCAGGGGGCGTTCCAGAAAAACTATGGCTACACCTTC. It specifies CASSPSQGAFQKNYGYTF. The complete variable domain, with remaining parts taken from reference TRBV7-8 and TRBJ1-2, reads GAGVSQSPRYKVAKRGQDVALRCDPISGHVSLFWYQQALGQGPEFLTYFQNEAQLDKSGLPSDRFFAERPEGSVSTLKIQRTQQEDSAVYLCASSPSQGAFQKNYGYTFGSGTRLTVV.

The chain carries TRBV19 and TRBJ2-2; 9 positions agree with TRBD1. The CDR3 consists of 14 residues. Germline lookup yields CDR1 LNHDA and CDR2 SQIVND (reference sequence). J was trimmed by 4 bases and V by 9 bases; bases with no gene match: 6. DNA for the CDR3: TGTGCCAGCCGGGACAGGGACATCACCGGGGAGCTGTTTTTT. Its translation is CASRDRDITGELFF.

The gene calls are TRBV27 and TRBJ2-7, with 10 bases identical to TRBD1. V shed 8 bases and J 3 bases; nucleotides not matched to a gene: 7. CDR3 size: 14 residues. Germline CDR1 reads MNHEY; CDR2 reads SMNVEV (reference sequence). The CDR3 sequence is CASRPGTGDYEQYF. CDR3 nucleotide sequence: TGTGCCAGCCGACCCGGGACAGGGGACTACGAGCAGTACTTC.

The chain carries TRBV6-5 and TRBJ2-3; TRBD2 matches 10 bases. The CDR3 totals 16 residues. Germline CDR1 and CDR2: MNHEY and SVGAGI. The V gene end was trimmed by 2 bases and the J gene end by 2 bases; junction bases not matched to a gene: 4. As DNA, the CDR3 is TGTGCCAGCAGTTACAAAGCGGGAGGGCTCACAGATACGCAGTATTTT. Residues: CASSYKAGGLTDTQYF.

The chain couples TRBV6-5 to TRBJ2-7; TRBD1 is a possible D gene (6 bases). The CDR3 totals 13 residues. Germline CDR1 reads MNHEY; CDR2 reads SVGAGI. V was pared by 5 bases and J by 4 bases, with 12 bases between. CDR3: CASSNRQAYEQYF. The CDR3, as DNA: TGTGCCAGCAGTAATAGACAGGCTTACGAGCAGTACTTC.

CDR3 residues: CASSLGLVQETQYF. Here the CDR3 DNA reads TGCGCCAGCAGCCTAGGACTAGTACAAGAGACCCAGTACTTC. The V gene is TRBV5-1, the J gene TRBJ2-5, with 7 bases matching TRBD2. V dropped 4 bases and J dropped 2; count of bases not matched to a gene: 5. Germline V CDR1 and CDR2: SGHRS, YFSETQ. The CDR3 is 14 residues long. Combining the CDR3 with reference TRBV5-1 and TRBJ2-5 gives the whole variable domain KAGVTQTPRYLIKTRGQQVTLSCSPISGHRSVSWYQQTPGQGLQFLFEYFSETQRNKGNFPGRFSGRQFSNSRSEMNVSTLELGDSALYLCASSLGLVQETQYFGPGTRLLVL.

The rearrangement joins TRBV14 to TRBJ2-3; no firm D call. V gave up 0 bases and J gave up 7 bases, with 11 bases separating them. The CDR3 is made up of 14 amino acids. Germline lookup yields CDR1 SGHDN and CDR2 FVKESK. The CDR3 DNA reads as TGTGCCAGCAGCCAAGATTGGGCAGAGAATACGCAGTATTTT. It translates to CASSQDWAENTQYF. Looking up the rest from reference TRBV14 and TRBJ2-3 gives the full variable domain: EAGVTQFPSHSVIEKGQTVTLRCDPISGHDNLYWYRRVMGKEIKFLLHFVKESKQDESGMPNNRFLAERTGGTYSTLKVQPAELEDSGVYFCASSQDWAENTQYFGPGTRLTVL.

J is TRBJ1-5 and V is TRBV6-5, with D hard to call. This CDR3 region has 14 residues. Germline CDR1 and CDR2: MNHEY and SVGAGI. V dropped 5 bases and J dropped 4 bases, with 12 bases sitting between them. CDR3 in amino acids: CASSPTGGNQPQHF. In DNA form, the CDR3 reads TGTGCCAGCAGTCCAACCGGCGGAAATCAGCCCCAGCATTTT.

This sequence joins TRBV19 and TRBJ1-2; 9 nucleotides line up with TRBD1. The V and J ends lost 6 bases and 4 bases, in that order; junction bases with no gene match: 6. Germline CDR1 is LNHDA and CDR2 is SQIVND (reference sequence). The CDR3 covers 14 residues. The CDR3 loop reads CASSFIQGAYGYTF. The CDR3 coding sequence is TGTGCCAGTAGCTTCATACAGGGGGCCTATGGCTACACCTTC.

This chain joins TRBV19 and TRBJ1-3; 7 nucleotides agree with TRBD1. The trim removed 4 bases at V and 0 bases at J, leaving 6 bases unmatched. There are 16 residues in the CDR3. Looked up from germline, CDR1 is LNHDA and CDR2 is SQIVND (reference sequence). The CDR3 sequence: CASSKPGQSSGNTIYF. CDR3 bases: TGTGCCAGTAGTAAACCGGGACAGAGCTCTGGAAACACCATATATTTT. The variable domain in full, with the rest retrieved from reference TRBV19 and TRBJ1-3, is DGGITQSPKYLFRKEGQNVTLSCEQNLNHDAMYWYRQDPGQGLRLIYYSQIVNDFQKGDIAEGYSVSREKKESFPLTVTSAQKNPTAFYLCASSKPGQSSGNTIYFGEGSWLTVV.

The chain is built from TRBV7-6 and TRBJ2-3; 8 bases line up with TRBD2. Germline-derived CDR1 and CDR2 are SGHVS and FNYEAQ. The CDR3 length is 18 residues. J lost 1 base, V lost 0 bases, and 9 bases had no gene match. This CDR3 is CASSLAPLLAAGTDTQYF. The CDR3 DNA is TGTGCCAGCAGCTTAGCCCCCTTACTAGCGGCTGGCACAGATACGCAGTATTTT.

This clone was seen more than once but under ten times. The V call is TRBV5-4, the J call TRBJ1-1; 9 nucleotides match TRBD1. Trimming took 4 bases from V and 3 from J; bases not matched to a gene: 4. This CDR3 has 14 residues. Germline values: CDR1 SGHNT, CDR2 YYREEE (reference sequence). CDR3 in amino acids: CASSVGQGYTEAFF. CDR3 DNA: TGTGCCAGCAGCGTGGGACAGGGATACACTGAAGCTTTCTTT.

V usage is TRBV28 and J usage is TRBJ1-2, with 11 bases aligning to TRBD1. The CDR3 covers 16 residues. V dropped 5 bases and J dropped 4; count of bases not matched to a gene: 9. Germline V gene sequence: CDR1 MDHEN, CDR2 SYDVKM. This CDR3 reads CASSPWTGGIGYGYTF. The CDR3, as DNA: TGTGCCAGCAGTCCTTGGACAGGGGGCATCGGCTATGGCTACACCTTC.

This chain joins TRBV5-8 and TRBJ2-1; 9 bases are a match to TRBD2. J gave up 9 bases and V 0 bases, and 7 bases lay outside the gene matches. From germline, CDR1 is SGHTS and CDR2 YDEGEE. This CDR3 region has 15 residues. CDR3 coding DNA: TGTGCCAGCAGCTTGGGCGGGGGGGCGGTCAGTGAGCAGTTCTTC. Protein product: CASSLGGGAVSEQFF.

V usage is TRBV2 and J usage is TRBJ2-7, with TRBD2 matching 12 bases. Germline V gene sequence: CDR1 SNHLY, CDR2 FYNNEI. Germline trimming cut 4 bases from V and 5 bases from J; bases unmatched to any gene: 9. The CDR3 length is 16 residues. For the CDR3, the DNA is TGTGCCAGCAGTGCGCTAGCGGGAGGGCCTAGAAACGAGCAGTACTTC. Residues: CASSALAGGPRNEQYF.

The chain combines TRBV5-6 with TRBJ2-3, with 10 bases fitting TRBD2. Germline V gene sequence: CDR1 SGHDT, CDR2 YYEEEE. V shed 0 bases, J shed 2 bases, and the junction held 6 bases outside the gene matches. The CDR3 consists of 17 residues. The CDR3 DNA sequence: TGTGCCAGCAGCTTGGCCGGACTAGCGGACTACACAGATACGCAGTATTTT. Protein: CASSLAGLADYTDTQYF.

The chain links TRBV7-2 to TRBJ2-2; 9 nucleotides align to TRBD2. Looked up from germline, CDR1 is SGHTA and CDR2 is FQGNSA. J lost 7 bases, V lost 5 bases, and 17 bases had no gene match. The CDR3 extends over 18 amino acids. Here the CDR3 reads CASSPGGVAGGPNGELFF. For the CDR3, the DNA is TGTGCCAGCAGCCCGGGTGGGGTTGCGGGAGGGCCTAACGGGGAGCTGTTTTTT.

The chain recombines TRBV30 with TRBJ1-1, with D tentatively TRBD1 (5 bases). Germline values: CDR1 GTSNPN, CDR2 SVGIG (reference sequence). V lost 3 bases and J lost 10, with 15 bases in between. The CDR3 length is 12 residues. CDR3 nucleotides: TGTGCCTGGAGCGGGGGGAGGGAGGGAGCTTTCTTT. It encodes CAWSGGREGAFF.

V is TRBV7-2 and J is TRBJ2-7, with 11 bases that match TRBD2. The CDR3 is made up of 15 amino acids. Germline V gene sequence: CDR1 SGHTA, CDR2 FQGNSA. J gave up 4 bases and V 1 base, and 3 bases lay outside the gene matches. CDR3 sequence: CASSLVTSGSYEQYF. The CDR3, as DNA: TGTGCCAGCAGCTTAGTCACTAGCGGGAGTTACGAGCAGTACTTC.

CDR3 sequence reads: CASSGGLAGQYF. The DNA of the CDR3 is TGTGCCAGCAGTGGGGGACTAGCGGGACAGTACTTC. The chain joins TRBV2 to TRBJ2-7; 13 bases match TRBD2. With V trimmed by 4 bases and J by 10 bases, 1 base remained unmatched. This CDR3 is 12 amino acids long. Germline lookup yields CDR1 SNHLY and CDR2 FYNNEI.

The rearrangement joins TRBV28 to TRBJ2-1, with 7 bases matching TRBD2. The CDR3 contains 16 residues. Germline V gives CDR1 MDHEN, CDR2 SYDVKM. V lost 2 bases to trimming and J lost 1 base; unmatched junction nucleotides: 5. The CDR3 is CASSLPSGKSYNEQFF. As DNA, the CDR3 is TGTGCCAGCAGTTTACCCAGCGGGAAGTCCTACAATGAGCAGTTCTTC.

This clone was observed a single time. J is TRBJ2-7 and V is TRBV5-1, with 9 bases identical to TRBD1. V lost 1 base to trimming and J lost 4 bases; unmatched junction nucleotides: 12. The CDR3 extends over 17 amino acids. Germline V gene sequence: CDR1 SGHRS, CDR2 YFSETQ. CDR3: CASSLTLGTGLEYEQYF. The CDR3 bases are TGCGCCAGCAGCTTGACCTTAGGGACAGGGTTGGAGTACGAGCAGTACTTC.

The rearrangement uses TRBV7-6 and TRBJ1-6; 9 bases are a match to TRBD1. In germline, CDR1 is SGHVS, CDR2 FNYEAQ. This CDR3 is 16 amino acids long. J gave up 9 bases and V 3 bases, and 9 bases lay outside the gene matches. CDR3 bases: TGTGCCAGCAGCTTGGACGTACAGGGGGCATTTTCACCCCTCCACTTT. Protein: CASSLDVQGAFSPLHF.

The V and J genes are TRBV4-3 and TRBJ1-6; 10 positions agree with TRBD1. Germline values: CDR1 LGHNA, CDR2 YSLEER. The CDR3 runs to 14 residues. V shed 1 base, J shed 10 bases, and the junction held 1 base outside the gene matches. For the CDR3, the DNA is TGCGCCAGCAGCCAAGGACAGGGGGCATCACCCCTCCACTTT. Protein sequence: CASSQGQGASPLHF.

This clone appeared a few times. The chain has TRBV19 and TRBJ1-2; 9 positions agree with TRBD1. CDR3 length: 14 residues. V lost 5 bases and J lost 4; bases outside the gene matches: 5. CDR1 is LNHDA, CDR2 SQIVND, per germline (reference sequence). CDR3 DNA: TGTGCCAGTAGTCCCCGGGACAGGGCCTATGGCTACACCTTC. This sequence encodes CASSPRDRAYGYTF.

The chain recombines TRBV7-9 with TRBJ2-7; TRBD1 agrees at 8 bases. The CDR3 spans 16 residues. Germline CDR1 reads SEHNR; CDR2 reads FQNEAQ (reference sequence). V lost 4 bases, J lost 3 bases, and 11 bases stayed unmatched. The CDR3 DNA sequence: TGTGCCAGCAGCTCAGGTGGACAGGGCGACTTCTACGAGCAGTACTTC. This gives the protein CASSSGGQGDFYEQYF.

Details on this clone: At one end the junction does not follow the germline gene, possibly because of a read error. The rearrangement joins TRBV7-2 to TRBJ2-4; 9 positions match TRBD1. CDR3 length: 13 residues. Per germline, CDR1 SGHTA and CDR2 FQGNSA. The CDR3 DNA reads TGTGCCAGCAGCTTAGGGGACAGGGCCGGGGTTCACTTC. This sequence encodes CASSLGDRAGVHF.